The clone carrying this T cell receptor (beta chain) was found a few times. From germline, CDR1 is SEHNR and CDR2 FQNEAQ (reference sequence). The CDR3 consists of 15 residues. Trimming cost V 5 bases and J 10 bases, with 18 bases left between them. The data are from a study of T cells after yellow fever vaccination. MiXCR, applied by TCRdb to the 5' RACE reads, yields one record per CDR3 protein. The data show approximately 150,000 distinct CDR3 sequences, with roughly 6.2% seen just once and 2.9% held by the top ten. The chain links TRBV7-9 to TRBJ1-6; D ambiguous. The specimen was CD4+ T cells sorted from PBMCs, collected on the day of the first yellow fever vaccination. This TCR came from a man younger than 30 who received the YFV17D yellow fever vaccine. The CDR3 bases are TGTGCCAGCAGCCCCAGCGGGCAGAATACCTCACCCCTCCACTTT. As protein: CASSPSGQNTSPLHF.